Listed here are 25 T cell receptor beta chains from one sample, sequenced in a study of RUNX1 and TCR beta rearrangement in T-cell leukemia. TCR beta DJ and VDJ rearrangements were read by next generation amplicon sequencing. Each CDR3 protein is one row after TCRdb ran MiXCR on the PCR reads. Here the sample spans roughly 130 distinct CDR3 sequences, over 25% being singletons. Material for sequencing was blood. Receptor source: a female donor with T-cell acute lymphoblastic leukemia.

In its sample, this clonotype is large (0.1 to 1%). A clone one base away is much larger, so this may be a read error. As the CDR3 is not closed by the conserved phenylalanine or tryptophan, this likely results from a read error. The V and J genes are TRBV20-1 and TRBJ1-1, with D uncertain. Trimming took off 1 base at V and 4 bases at J, with 4 bases between the two ends. CDR1 is DFQATT and CDR2 is SNEGSKA in the germline V gene (reference sequence). The CDR3 is 11 residues long. Written as DNA, the CDR3 is TGCAGTGCTAGAGCGGGCACTGAAGCTTTCCTT. This gives the protein CSARAGTEAFL.

Relative to its sample, this clonotype is large. The chain employs TRBV4-3 and TRBJ1-5; D gene ambiguous. Germline lookup yields CDR1 LGHNA and CDR2 YSLEER. The CDR3 contains 15 residues. Trimming cost V 0 bases and J 4 bases, with 10 bases left between them. CDR3: CASSQDRETNQPQHF. CDR3 sequence (DNA): TGCGCCAGCAGCCAAGATAGGGAGACAAATCAGCCCCAGCATTTT.

This sequence joins TRBV4-3 and TRBJ1-4; D gene ambiguous. CDR1 and CDR2 (germline): LGHNA, YSLEER. V dropped 0 bases and J dropped 6 bases, with 8 bases sitting between them. The CDR3 contains 14 residues. CDR3: CASSQDMGYEKLFF. CDR3 DNA sequence: TGCGCCAGCAGCCAAGACATGGGGTATGAAAAACTGTTTTTT.

The sample holds a few counts of this clonotype. The rearrangement links TRBV5-6 to TRBJ2-1; tentatively, D is TRBD1 (5 bases). The CDR3 is 14 residues long. The germline gives CDR1 SGHDT, CDR2 YYEEEE. The V end was cut by 2 bases, the J end by 2 bases, with 8 bases between. CDR3: CASSFTGAYNEQFF. The CDR3 nucleotides read TGTGCCAGCAGCTTCACAGGAGCCTACAATGAGCAGTTCTTC.

As regards this clonotype: At one end the junction does not follow the germline gene, possibly because of a read error. This rearrangement joins TRBV5-6 to TRBJ1-1; D call uncertain. This CDR3 contains 13 residues. Germline CDR1 reads SGHDT; CDR2 reads YYEEEE. The CDR3 bases are TGTGCCGGCCGCCCGGACGCGTACACTGAAGCTGTCTTT. Translated: CAGRPDAYTEAVF.

The chain carries TRBV20-1 and TRBJ2-7; D unclear. CDR1 is DFQATT and CDR2 is SNEGSKA in the germline V gene (reference sequence). The V end was cut by 3 bases, the J end by 3 bases, with 15 bases between. The CDR3 is made up of 14 amino acids. CDR3 region: CSARALEQNYEQYF. The DNA of the CDR3 is TGCAGTGCTAGGGCGTTGGAGCAGAACTACGAGCAGTACTTC.

In its sample, this clonotype ranks as medium-sized. CDR3 DNA: TGTGCCAGCAGCTCGGACAGGGCCTATGGCTACACCTTC. Amino acids: CASSSDRAYGYTF. The rearrangement uses TRBV5-8 and TRBJ1-2; 8 bases map to TRBD1. Trimming at V came to 3 bases and at J to 4 bases, leaving 2 bases not matched to a gene. The CDR3 runs to 13 residues. Germline-derived CDR1 and CDR2 are SGHTS and YDEGEE.

V is TRBV6-5 and J is TRBJ2-7; TRBD1 might be the D (6 bases). The CDR3 sequence is 14 residues long. Deletions cut 3 bases from V and 2 bases from J, with 11 bases between. Germline V gives CDR1 MNHEY, CDR2 SVGAGI. Written as DNA, the CDR3 is TGTGCCAGCAGTTATGAAGGGGGTCCCTACGAGCAGTACTTC. The encoded protein is CASSYEGGPYEQYF.

By sample fraction, this clonotype is medium-sized. The chain combines TRBV2 with TRBJ2-7, with D maybe TRBD1 (6 bases). Looked up from germline, CDR1 is SNHLY and CDR2 is FYNNEI. The germline V and J ends were trimmed by 0 bases and 4 bases, with 13 bases remaining between them. There are 15 residues in the CDR3. The CDR3 nucleotides are TGTGCCAGCAGTGAAGCGGGGGCCATACTGTACGAGCAGTACTTC. Protein: CASSEAGAILYEQYF.

The rearrangement links TRBV4-3 to TRBJ2-1; TRBD2 might be the D (6 bases). The germline V and J ends were trimmed by 3 bases and 6 bases, with 21 bases remaining between them. Germline CDR1 is LGHNA and CDR2 is YSLEER. The CDR3 length is 17 residues. CDR3 region: CASSQDSGTLAPNEQFF. DNA for the CDR3: TGCGCCAGCAGCCAGGACTCCGGGACTTTAGCCCCCAATGAGCAGTTCTTC.

This sequence joins TRBV12-3 or TRBV12-4 and TRBJ1-2; 8 nucleotides line up with TRBD1. The V gene end was trimmed by 5 bases and the J gene end by 5 bases; junction bases not matched to a gene: 1. The CDR3 totals 12 residues. CDR3 in amino acids: CASSTGGYGYTF. The CDR3 nucleotides are TGTGCCAGCAGTACAGGGGGATATGGCTACACCTTC.

This clonotype has more than one count but fewer than ten. The genes are TRBV13 and TRBJ2-7; 9 nucleotides line up with TRBD1. V shed 5 bases, J shed 3 bases, and the junction held 11 bases outside the gene matches. In germline, CDR1 is PRHDT, CDR2 FYEKMQ (reference sequence). CDR3 length equals 16 residues. This CDR3 reads CASSHRTGERNYEQYF. The CDR3 DNA sequence: TGTGCCAGCAGCCATCGGACAGGGGAACGGAACTACGAGCAGTACTTC.

This clonotype is large (0.1 to 1%) within its sample. V usage is TRBV7-8 and J usage is TRBJ2-7; 9 nucleotides match TRBD2. Trimming cost V 6 bases and J 2 bases; bases outside gene matches: 8. The CDR3 runs to 15 residues. Germline V gene sequence: CDR1 SGHVS, CDR2 FQNEAQ. DNA for the CDR3: TGTGCCAGCAGGGCGCCCGGGACTAGCACCTACGAGCAGTACTTC. Translating gives CASRAPGTSTYEQYF.

Only one count was recorded for this clonotype. The chain is built from TRBV11-2 and TRBJ1-6; 8 nucleotides match TRBD1. Germline V CDR1 and CDR2: SGHAT, FQNNGV. CDR3 length equals 15 residues. After removal of 4 bases from V and 7 bases from J, the junction contained 6 bases not matched to a gene. As DNA, the CDR3 is TGTGCCAGCAGCTCGCAGGGGGCACGGAATTCACCCCTCCACTTT. Translated, it gives CASSSQGARNSPLHF.

The chain joins TRBV11-2 to TRBJ1-4; no reliable D call. V was clipped by 5 bases and J by 0 bases, with 10 bases between them. The CDR3 is 15 residues long. Germline V gives CDR1 SGHAT, CDR2 FQNNGV. CDR3 protein: CASSRGLATNEKLFF. In DNA form, the CDR3 reads TGTGCCAGCAGCAGAGGGCTTGCAACTAATGAAAAACTGTTTTTT. Full variable domain (missing parts from reference TRBV11-2 and TRBJ1-4): EAGVAQSPRYKIIEKRQSVAFWCNPISGHATLYWYQQILGQGPKLLIQFQNNGVVDDSQLPKDRFSAERLKGVDSTLKIQPAKLEDSAVYLCASSRGLATNEKLFFGSGTQLSVL.

This clonotype was detected once. This chain uses TRBV4-3 with TRBJ1-4; weak D call: TRBD1 (5 bases). Per the germline V gene, CDR1 is LGHNA and CDR2 is YSLEER. V lost 1 base to trimming and J lost 6 bases, with 18 bases between them. The CDR3 runs to 17 residues. DNA of the CDR3: TGCGCCAGCAGCCAAGTGGCAGCTCTGGGACGGGATGAAAAACTGTTTTTT. Its translation is CASSQVAALGRDEKLFF.

In its sample, this clonotype ranks as large. The rearrangement uses TRBV7-8 and TRBJ2-2, with 7 bases aligning to TRBD1. The CDR3 covers 15 residues. The germline V gene has CDR1 SGHVS and CDR2 FQNEAQ. Germline trimming cut 2 bases from V and 2 bases from J; bases unmatched to any gene: 2. The DNA of the CDR3 is TGTGCCAGCAGCTTAATAGGGGGCAACACCGGGGAGCTGTTTTTT. This gives the protein CASSLIGGNTGELFF.

The chain joins TRBV19 to TRBJ1-1, with D possibly being TRBD1 (5 bases). Trimming shortened V by 1 base and J by 4 bases, and 16 bases separated the two germline ends. Germline loops: CDR1 LNHDA, CDR2 SQIVND (reference sequence). This CDR3 is built from 16 residues. The DNA for the CDR3 is TGTGCCAGTAGTATAGGCTTCGGACTTCAGGGCACTGAAGCTTTCTTT. This gives the protein CASSIGFGLQGTEAFF.

This clonotype is termed medium-sized. The rearrangement uses TRBV29-1 and TRBJ2-7; D remains ambiguous. The ends were cut back, 6 bases at V and 0 bases at J, with 15 bases in the middle. There are 14 residues in the CDR3. The V gene's germline CDR1 is SQVTM and CDR2 ANQGSEA. In DNA form, the CDR3 reads TGCAGCGTGGGTTCGGCAGGCAACTCCTACGAGCAGTACTTC. Translating gives CSVGSAGNSYEQYF.

By proportion, this clonotype is large. The J gene is TRBJ2-7, the V gene TRBV30; D is unresolved. Trimming cost V 6 bases and J 6 bases, with 15 bases left between them. The CDR3 covers 12 residues. Per germline, CDR1 GTSNPN and CDR2 SVGIG (reference sequence). CDR3: CACEVLGLEQYF. The CDR3 bases are TGTGCCTGTGAAGTCCTCGGCCTCGAGCAGTACTTC. Looking up the rest from reference TRBV30 and TRBJ2-7 gives the full variable domain: SQTIHQWPATLVQPVGSPLSLECTVEGTSNPNLYWYRQAAGRGLQLLFYSVGIGQISSEVPQNLSASRPQDRQFILSSKKLLLSDSGFYLCACEVLGLEQYFGPGTRLTVT.

Relative to its sample, this clonotype is hyperexpanded (1% or more). The rearrangement links TRBV20-1 to TRBJ1-1; D is unresolved. CDR3 length equals 11 residues. Germline values: CDR1 DFQATT, CDR2 SNEGSKA (reference sequence). V shed 1 base and J shed 4 bases, with 4 bases lying between them. CDR3 in amino acids: CSARAGTEAFF. The CDR3 coding sequence is TGCAGTGCTAGAGCGGGCACTGAAGCTTTCTTT.

Within the sample, this clonotype is medium-sized. The chain employs TRBV7-2 and TRBJ2-5; D is unclear. The length of the CDR3 is 15 residues. In germline, CDR1 is SGHTA, CDR2 FQGNSA. Trimming shortened V by 5 bases and J by 2 bases, and 15 bases separated the two germline ends. In DNA, the CDR3 is TGTGCCAGCAGCGGGCTAGGGCGACCTCAAGAGACCCAGTACTTC. Its translation is CASSGLGRPQETQYF. Filled out from reference TRBV7-2 and TRBJ2-5, the complete variable domain reads GAGVSQSPSNKVTEKGKDVELRCDPISGHTALYWYRQSLGQGLEFLIYFQGNSAPDKSGLPSDRFSAERTGGSVSTLTIQRTQQEDSAVYLCASSGLGRPQETQYFGPGTRLLVL.

The gene calls are TRBV20-1 and TRBJ2-7; D is tentatively TRBD1 or TRBD2 (5 bases each). V lost 6 bases and J lost 6, with 15 bases in between. CDR3 length: 12 residues. Germline CDR1 and CDR2: DFQATT and SNEGSKA (reference sequence). This CDR3 reads CSAGLSGSEQYF. CDR3 coding DNA: TGCAGTGCCGGTCTCTCAGGGAGCGAGCAGTACTTC.

Only one count was recorded for this clonotype. CDR3 sequence reads: CASSTRDRGMKVGTEAFF. The CDR3, as DNA: TGTGCCAGTAGTACCCGGGACAGGGGAATGAAGGTTGGCACTGAAGCTTTCTTT. The chain couples TRBV19 to TRBJ1-1; 10 bases match TRBD1. Losses at the gene ends were 4 bases for V and 4 bases for J; bases not matched to a gene: 15. Germline V gene lookup returns CDR1 LNHDA and CDR2 SQIVND (reference sequence). This CDR3 region has 18 residues.

This clonotype is labeled hyperexpanded. The rearrangement links TRBV19 to TRBJ2-7; weak D call: TRBD2 (5 bases). Germline loops: CDR1 LNHDA, CDR2 SQIVND (reference sequence). Trimming shortened V by 2 bases and J by 6 bases, and 14 bases separated the two germline ends. The CDR3 has 14 amino acids. DNA of the CDR3: TGTGCCAGTAGTATAACCGGGATTGGAACCGAGCAGTACTTC. This codes for CASSITGIGTEQYF.